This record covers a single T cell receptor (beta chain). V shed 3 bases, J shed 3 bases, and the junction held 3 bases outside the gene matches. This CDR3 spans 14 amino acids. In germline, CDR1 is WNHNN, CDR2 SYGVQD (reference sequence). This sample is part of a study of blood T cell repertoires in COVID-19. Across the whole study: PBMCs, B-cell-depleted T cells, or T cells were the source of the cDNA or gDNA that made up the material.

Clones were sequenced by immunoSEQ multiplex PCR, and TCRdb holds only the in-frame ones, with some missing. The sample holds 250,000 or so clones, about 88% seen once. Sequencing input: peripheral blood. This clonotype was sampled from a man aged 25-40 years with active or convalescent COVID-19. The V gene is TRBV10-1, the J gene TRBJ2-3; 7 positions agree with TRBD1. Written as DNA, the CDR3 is TGCGCCAGCAGTGATGGGACAGCTACAGATACGCAGTATTTT. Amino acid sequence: CASSDGTATDTQYF.